A selection of T cell receptor beta chains follows, all from one sample in a study of shared clonotypes between healthy human individuals. The table came from immunoSEQ multiplex PCR; TCRdb's copy has only in-frame clones and leaves some out. The sample holds about 2.3 million clones, 85% to 95% seen once. What was sequenced was naive CD4+ T cells from PBMCs. These receptors all come from a man aged 18 to 35 in good health. Some clones in this sample may be carry-over from other donors' samples. Both conserved end residues are trimmed from each CDR3.

V	J	CDR3
TRBV9	TRBJ2-1	ASSVDVGSYNEQF
TRBV6-6	TRBJ1-5	ASSYVGQVINQPQH
TRBV5-6	TRBJ2-5	ASSPIRGFQETQY
TRBV2	TRBJ2-2	ASRGTSGRISDGELF
TRBV18	TRBJ1-2	ASSRDRGNGYT
TRBV6-6	TRBJ1-2	ASSYSETRANYGYT
TRBV2	TRBJ2-1	ASSENQGSYNEQF
TRBV12-2	TRBJ2-2	ASRLAQREWDGELF
TRBV7-9	TRBJ2-3	ASSWDASTDTQY
TRBV9	TRBJ2-5	ASSVGDQETQY
TRBV7-3	TRBJ2-7	ASSSRVGEQY
TRBV5-4	TRBJ1-4	ASSSAQGTGATNEKLF
TRBV5-4	TRBJ1-3	ASSQGQPSSGNTIY
TRBV10-3	TRBJ2-1	AISESRGDRSYNEQF
TRBV11-2	TRBJ2-1	ASSLGANSYNEQF
TRBV5-8	TRBJ2-7	ASSFQFGGSYEQY
TRBV7-8	TRBJ2-3	ASSSSMTLWAGTDTQY
TRBV28	TRBJ1-4	ASSLWGATNEKLF
TRBV4-2	TRBJ1-3	ASSQDYRPSSGNTIY
TRBV28	TRBJ1-5	ASSSQGGSQH
TRBV5-1	TRBJ2-7	ASRLSGRHYEQY
TRBV27	TRBJ2-2	ASFMTGSNTGELF
TRBV10-3	TRBJ2-7	AISTESYEQY
TRBV9	TRBJ1-3	ASSVGFSVLRGGNTIY
TRBV7-9	TRBJ1-5	ASSLGQGVSVGQPQH
TRBV7-9	TRBJ2-7	ASSLSGYEQY
TRBV7-2	TRBJ2-7	ASSFSGSGAYEQY
TRBV28	TRBJ2-2	ASSIALRAGDSGELF
TRBV29-1	TRBJ2-7	SVHGQSYEQY
TRBV5-1	TRBJ2-5	ASSLGGGAETQY
TRBV27	TRBJ2-7	ASSLTGLYEQY
TRBV29-1	TRBJ2-1	SVEGRGLLYNEQF
TRBV15	TRBJ2-1	ATRPDWVGAEQF
TRBV7-8	TRBJ1-1	ASSLEGTFNTEAF
TRBV14	TRBJ2-7	ASSQDQASSYEQY
TRBV5-1	TRBJ2-2	ASTESGELF
TRBV28	TRBJ1-5	ASEGDQPQH
TRBV5-6	TRBJ1-1	ASFWGGASTEAF
TRBV6-5	TRBJ2-1	ASSYLTGSSYNEQF
TRBV5-6	TRBJ2-7	ASSPGTGGMGYEQY
TRBV4-1	TRBJ2-7	ASSRLTGTSEYYEQY
TRBV6-5	TRBJ1-2	ASSPRQFYGYT
TRBV28	TRBJ2-3	ASRQTSLDTQY
TRBV11-2	TRBJ1-2	ASSRGVYGYT
TRBV4-1	TRBJ2-1	ASSQGLLGTYNEQF
TRBV2	TRBJ2-3	ASSEATALGHTDTQY
TRBV27	TRBJ1-1	ASIRPTDSEAF
TRBV9	TRBJ2-7	ASSNPAGGPNEQY
TRBV27	TRBJ2-1	ASSRAGTGGSNEQF
TRBV27	TRBJ2-7	ASNPGQGTYEQY
TRBV10-3	TRBJ2-5	AISEHRRDRGLETQY
TRBV6-1	TRBJ2-5	ASSAQQGGETQY
TRBV4-1	TRBJ2-7	ASSQFEWGAGAPL
TRBV9	TRBJ2-3	ASSVGLTGGTDTQY
TRBV7-2	TRBJ2-7	ASSLGTSGREGREQY
TRBV18	TRBJ2-1	ASSPDLGANEQF
TRBV30	TRBJ2-7	AYSSGGTLDEQY
TRBV7-2	TRBJ2-3	ASSLVGLAGGPDTQY